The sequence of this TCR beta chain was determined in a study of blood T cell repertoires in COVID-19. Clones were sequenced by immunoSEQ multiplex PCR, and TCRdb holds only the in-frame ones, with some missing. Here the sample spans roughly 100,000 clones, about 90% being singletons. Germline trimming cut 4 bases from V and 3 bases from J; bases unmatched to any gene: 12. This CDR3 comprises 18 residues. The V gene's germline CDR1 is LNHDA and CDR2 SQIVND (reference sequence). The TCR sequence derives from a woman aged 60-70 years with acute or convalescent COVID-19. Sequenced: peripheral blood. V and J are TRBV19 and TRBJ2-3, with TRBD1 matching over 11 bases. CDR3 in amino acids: CASSTTGTGGLRTDTQYF. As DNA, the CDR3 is TGTGCCAGTAGTACAACCGGGACAGGGGGATTAAGAACAGATACGCAGTATTTT.